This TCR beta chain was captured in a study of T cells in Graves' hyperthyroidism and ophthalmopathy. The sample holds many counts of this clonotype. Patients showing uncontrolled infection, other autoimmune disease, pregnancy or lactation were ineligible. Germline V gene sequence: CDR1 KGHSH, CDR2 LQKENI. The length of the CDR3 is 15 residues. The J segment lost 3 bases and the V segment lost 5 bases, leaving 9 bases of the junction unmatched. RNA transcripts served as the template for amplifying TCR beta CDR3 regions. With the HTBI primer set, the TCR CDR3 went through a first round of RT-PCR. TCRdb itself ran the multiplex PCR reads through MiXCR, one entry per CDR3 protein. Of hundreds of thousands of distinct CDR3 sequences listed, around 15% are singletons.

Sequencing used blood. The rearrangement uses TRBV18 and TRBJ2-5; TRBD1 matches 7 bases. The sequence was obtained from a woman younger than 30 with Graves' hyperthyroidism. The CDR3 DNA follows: TGTGCCAGCTCAACTTTTCAACAGGGGAAAGAGACCCAGTACTTC. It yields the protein CASSTFQQGKETQYF.